The present T cell receptor beta chain was sequenced within a study of shared clonotypes between healthy human individuals. The CDR3 totals 17 residues. Germline CDR1 and CDR2: MDHEN and SYDVKM. V lost 1 base and J 1 base, leaving 16 bases between the germline ends. Per the original methods: Filtering of immunoSEQ junctional sequences could not match full-length read filtering. Assay: immunoSEQ multiplex PCR; the TCRdb copy retains only in-frame clones and omits some. The V and J calls and clone size are taken from that table; D and trimming were inferred from the DNA. The profile shows 2 million to 2.5 million clones, 85% to 95% of them singletons. Healthy and HIV-negative, the adult donors had no recent acute infections or vaccinations.

The source of this sequence is a man younger than 35 in good health. Some clones in this sample may be carry-over from other donors' samples. V gene TRBV28 combines with J gene TRBJ1-1; no definite D call. The sample consisted of naive CD4+ T cells from PBMCs. As to subset: CD45RA+ positively selected. CDR3 nucleotide sequence: TGTGCCAGCAGTTTATCAGGAGGAGGTGAGGGGAACACTGAAGCTTTCTTT. It translates to CASSLSGGGEGNTEAFF. Full variable domain (missing parts from reference TRBV28 and TRBJ1-1): DVKVTQSSRYLVKRTGEKVFLECVQDMDHENMFWYRQDPGLGLRLIYFSYDVKMKEKGDIPEGYSVSREKKERFSLILESASTNQTSMYLCASSLSGGGEGNTEAFFGQGTRLTVV.